This T cell receptor beta chain emerged from a study of shared clonotypes between healthy human individuals. Method: immunoSEQ multiplex PCR; TCRdb's copy keeps in-frame clones and lacks some. This table has approximately 2.3 million clones, approximately 95% appearing once. This clone was observed once. The receptor's source is a man younger than 35 in good health. Some clones in this sample may be carry-over from other donors' samples. The sample consisted of naive CD4+ T cells from PBMCs. Subset in this sample: CD45RA+ positively selected.

DNA of the CDR3: TGTGCCAGCAGTTTACGGTCGACAGGGGCCCGACGCGCGCCCAATGAGCAGTTCTTC. Amino acid sequence: CASSLRSTGARRAPNEQFF. The gene calls are TRBV27 and TRBJ2-1, with 8 bases fitting TRBD1. Germline trimming cut 2 bases from V and 6 bases from J; bases unmatched to any gene: 18. The CDR3 extends over 19 amino acids. Per germline, CDR1 MNHEY and CDR2 SMNVEV (reference sequence).